This T cell receptor (beta chain) was profiled in a study of cytomegalovirus exposure and HLA in healthy donors. Study-level results: As was reported, the classifier diagnosed cytomegalovirus status with high specificity and sensitivity. Across donors, sequencing depth was assumed by presence/absence analyses to be roughly uniform. Sequences of the TCR beta chain were said to predict the HLA-A and HLA-B alleles of most subjects accurately.

The CDR3 totals 13 residues. PCR employed 60 Vbeta and 13 Jbeta primers. Measured with immunoSEQ multiplex PCR; TCRdb has only the in-frame clones, and not every one. This table has about 170,000 clones, around 82% appearing once. For this clone: Its antigen is as yet unknown.

Sequencing input: PBMCs. The clonotype was recovered from a woman in her forties or fifties in good health and CMV-seropositive. J is TRBJ2-7 and V is TRBV12-2; the table assigns TRBD2, which was not confirmed against the DNA. TRBV12-2 corresponds to a pseudogene. The CDR3 DNA reads as TGTGCAAGTCGCTTCCGGACTACGTACGAGCAGTACTTC. Amino acids: CASRFRTTYEQYF.